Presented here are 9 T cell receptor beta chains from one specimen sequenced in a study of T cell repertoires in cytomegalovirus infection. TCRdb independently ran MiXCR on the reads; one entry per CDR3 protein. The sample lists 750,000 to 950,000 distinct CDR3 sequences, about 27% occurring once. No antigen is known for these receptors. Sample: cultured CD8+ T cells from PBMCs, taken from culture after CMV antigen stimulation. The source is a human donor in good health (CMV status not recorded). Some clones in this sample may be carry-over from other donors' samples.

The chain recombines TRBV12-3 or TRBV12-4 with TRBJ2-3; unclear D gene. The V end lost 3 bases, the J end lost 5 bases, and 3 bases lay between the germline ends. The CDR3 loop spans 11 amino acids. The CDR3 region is CASSFEDTQYF. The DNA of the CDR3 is TGTGCCAGCAGTTTTGAAGATACGCAGTATTTT.

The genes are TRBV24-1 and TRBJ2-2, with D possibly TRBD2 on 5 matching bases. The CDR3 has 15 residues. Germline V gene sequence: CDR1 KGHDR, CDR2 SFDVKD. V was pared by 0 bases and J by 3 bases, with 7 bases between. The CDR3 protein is CATSDLMRDTGELFF. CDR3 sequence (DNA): TGTGCCACCAGTGATTTGATGCGGGACACCGGGGAGCTGTTTTTT.

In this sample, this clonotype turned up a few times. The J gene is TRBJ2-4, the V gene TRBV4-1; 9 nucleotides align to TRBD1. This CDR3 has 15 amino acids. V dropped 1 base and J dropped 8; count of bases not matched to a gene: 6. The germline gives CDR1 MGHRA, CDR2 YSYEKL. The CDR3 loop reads CASSQARDREYIQYF. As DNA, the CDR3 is TGCGCCAGCAGCCAAGCTCGGGACAGGGAGTACATTCAGTACTTC.

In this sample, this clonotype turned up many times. The CDR3 is CASRGPSLADREAQYF. DNA of the CDR3: TGTGCCAGCAGAGGGCCCTCCCTAGCGGACAGGGAGGCTCAGTACTTC. The chain links TRBV6-2 or TRBV6-3 to TRBJ2-4; the D gene is possibly TRBD1 (8 bases). Germline-derived CDR1 and CDR2 are MNHEY and SVGEGT. Trimming pared 6 bases from V and 12 bases from J, leaving 27 bases between. This CDR3 has 16 amino acids.

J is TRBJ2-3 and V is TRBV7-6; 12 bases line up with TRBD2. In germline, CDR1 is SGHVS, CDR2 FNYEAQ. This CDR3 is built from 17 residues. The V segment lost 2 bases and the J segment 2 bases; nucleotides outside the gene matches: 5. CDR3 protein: CASSLLPSGGVTDTQYF. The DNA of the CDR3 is TGTGCCAGCAGCTTACTCCCTAGCGGGGGGGTCACAGATACGCAGTATTTT.

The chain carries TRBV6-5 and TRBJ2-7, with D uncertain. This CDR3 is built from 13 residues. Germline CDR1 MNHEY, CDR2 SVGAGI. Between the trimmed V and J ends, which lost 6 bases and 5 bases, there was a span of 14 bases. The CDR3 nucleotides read TGTGCCAGCAGGGGCAGGTTGGTCGACGAGCAGTACTTC. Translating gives CASRGRLVDEQYF.

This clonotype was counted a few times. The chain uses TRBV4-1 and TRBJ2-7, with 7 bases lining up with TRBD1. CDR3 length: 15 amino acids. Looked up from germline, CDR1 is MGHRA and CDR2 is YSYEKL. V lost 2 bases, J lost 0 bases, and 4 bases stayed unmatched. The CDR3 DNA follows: TGCGCCAGCAGCCAAACCGGGACAGCCTCCTACGAGCAGTACTTC. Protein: CASSQTGTASYEQYF.

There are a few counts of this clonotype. Written as DNA, the CDR3 is TGTGCCAGCATTGCCAAGGGTAGGAACACCGGGGAGCTGTTTTTT. Protein sequence: CASIAKGRNTGELFF. This chain uses TRBV27 with TRBJ2-2; D unclear. V lost 7 bases and J 1 base, leaving 13 bases between the germline ends. The germline V gene has CDR1 MNHEY and CDR2 SMNVEV (reference sequence). The CDR3 length is 15 residues.

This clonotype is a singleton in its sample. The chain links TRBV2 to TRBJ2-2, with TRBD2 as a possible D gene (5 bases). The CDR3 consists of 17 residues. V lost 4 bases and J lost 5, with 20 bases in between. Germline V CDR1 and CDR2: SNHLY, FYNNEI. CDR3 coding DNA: TGTGCCAGCAGTGCGGGGTTGGCAGTAAGCCTAACCGGGGAGCTGTTTTTT. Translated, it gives CASSAGLAVSLTGELFF. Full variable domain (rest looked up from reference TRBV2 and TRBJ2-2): EPEVTQTPSHQVTQMGQEVILRCVPISNHLYFYWYRQILGQKVEFLVSFYNNEISEKSEIFDDQFSVERPDGSNFTLKIRSTKLEDSAMYFCASSAGLAVSLTGELFFGEGSRLTVL.